A single sample is the source of the 2 T cell receptor beta chains below, sequenced in a study of T-cell reconstitution after alpha-beta-depleted transplantation in children. Library preparation (for TCRbeta) was performed with unique molecular identifiers. TCRdb reprocessed the PCR reads via MiXCR and lists one record per CDR3 protein. Of approximately 1,000,000 distinct CDR3 sequences detected, about 30% appear once; the ten largest clones hold 25% to 35%. The input for sequencing was PBMCs, mostly from graft donor cells, taken 360 days after TCRalphabeta/CD19-depleted stem cell transplant. The receptor set was obtained from a boy less than two years old who had a stem cell transplant for SCID, so the T cells may come from the graft donor.

This clonotype was seen more than once but under ten times. The chain recombines TRBV11-1 with TRBJ2-6; 10 bases are a match to TRBD1. Germline V CDR1 and CDR2: SGHAT, FQDESV (reference sequence). The J segment lost 1 base and the V segment lost 1 base, leaving 7 bases of the junction unmatched. The CDR3 is 19 residues long. The CDR3 protein is CASSLVLGQGRSGANVLTF. The CDR3 bases are TGTGCCAGCAGCTTAGTTTTGGGACAGGGGCGATCTGGGGCCAACGTCCTGACTTTC.

This clonotype appeared a few times. This rearrangement joins TRBV7-2 to TRBJ1-6, with D uncertain. V lost 0 bases to trimming and J lost 7 bases, with 7 bases between them. Looked up from germline, CDR1 is SGHTA and CDR2 is FQGNSA. The CDR3 is 14 amino acids. DNA of the CDR3: TGTGCCAGCAGCTTAGCGCCAGTAAATTCACCCCTCCACTTT. Translation gives CASSLAPVNSPLHF.